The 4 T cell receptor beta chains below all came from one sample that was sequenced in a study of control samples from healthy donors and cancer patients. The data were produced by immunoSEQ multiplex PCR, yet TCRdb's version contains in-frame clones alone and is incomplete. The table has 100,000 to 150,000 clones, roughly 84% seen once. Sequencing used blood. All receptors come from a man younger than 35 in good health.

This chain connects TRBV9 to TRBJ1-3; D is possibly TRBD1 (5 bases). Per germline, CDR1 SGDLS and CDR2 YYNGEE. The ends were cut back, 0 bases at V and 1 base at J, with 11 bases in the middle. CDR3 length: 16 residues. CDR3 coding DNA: TGTGCCAGCAGCGTAGGTCGGACATTTTCTGGAAACACCATATATTTT. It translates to CASSVGRTFSGNTIYF.

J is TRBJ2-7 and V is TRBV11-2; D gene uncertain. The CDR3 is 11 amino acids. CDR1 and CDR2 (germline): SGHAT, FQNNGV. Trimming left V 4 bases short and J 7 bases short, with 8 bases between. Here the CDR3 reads CASSSAREQYF. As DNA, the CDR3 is TGTGCCAGCAGCTCCGCCCGGGAGCAGTACTTC.

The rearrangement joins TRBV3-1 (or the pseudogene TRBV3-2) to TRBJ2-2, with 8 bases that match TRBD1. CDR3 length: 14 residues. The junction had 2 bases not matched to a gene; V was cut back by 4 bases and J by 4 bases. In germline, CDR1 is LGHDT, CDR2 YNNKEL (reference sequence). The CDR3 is CASSLDRATGELFF. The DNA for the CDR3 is TGTGCCAGCAGCCTGGACAGGGCCACCGGGGAGCTGTTTTTT.

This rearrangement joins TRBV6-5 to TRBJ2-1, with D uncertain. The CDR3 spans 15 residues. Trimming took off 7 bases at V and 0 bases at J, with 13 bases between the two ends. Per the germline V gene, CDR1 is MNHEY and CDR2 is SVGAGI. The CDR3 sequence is CASTRYGSSYNEQFF. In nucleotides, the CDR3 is TGTGCCAGCACCAGGTACGGAAGCTCCTACAATGAGCAGTTCTTC.